Below are 14 T cell receptor beta chains sequenced from a single sample in a study of blood T cell repertoires in COVID-19. Assay used: immunoSEQ multiplex PCR; TCRdb lists only in-frame clones, some missing. Of over 55,000 clones detected, approximately 88% appear once; the ten largest clones hold approximately 20%. Source material: peripheral blood. These receptors all come from a woman older than 75 with acute or convalescent COVID-19.

DNA for the CDR3: TGTGCCAGCAGCCCCACCTTATGGGGGACAGGGGAAGAAAAACTGTTTTTT. This translates into CASSPTLWGTGEEKLFF. The genes are TRBV9 and TRBJ1-4, with 10 nucleotides matching TRBD1. The CDR3 extends over 17 amino acids. Germline CDR1 and CDR2: SGDLS and YYNGEE. Unmatched junction bases numbered 14, after V lost 4 bases and J lost 8 bases.

The chain combines TRBV5-4 with TRBJ2-3; no reliable D call. CDR3 size: 16 residues. V gave up 0 bases and J gave up 4 bases, with 15 bases separating them. Germline CDR1 SGHNT, CDR2 YYREEE (reference sequence). CDR3 loop: CASSLERRRSADTQYF. The CDR3 DNA sequence: TGTGCCAGCAGCTTGGAGCGTCGACGATCTGCAGATACGCAGTATTTT.

The DNA for the CDR3 is TGTGCCAGCAGCTTAATGGCGGGAGCGGAGAGGAACATTCAGTACTTC. Residues: CASSLMAGAERNIQYF. V gene TRBV11-2 combines with J gene TRBJ2-4; 7 bases map to TRBD2. This CDR3 comprises 16 residues. The germline CDR1 and CDR2 sequences are SGHAT and FQNNGV. V was clipped by 2 bases and J by 7 bases; unmatched bases: 11.

The J gene is TRBJ1-5, the V gene TRBV27, with 7 bases identical to TRBD1. Trimming took 5 bases from V and 5 from J; bases not matched to a gene: 6. Germline CDR1 is MNHEY and CDR2 is SMNVEV (reference sequence). This CDR3 has 14 amino acids. The DNA for the CDR3 is TGTGCCAGCAGTCCACAGGGGTCGTATCAGCCCCAGCATTTT. Encoded protein: CASSPQGSYQPQHF.

This clone was seen more than once but under ten times. The genes are TRBV27 and TRBJ2-6; 7 bases match TRBD1. This CDR3 contains 17 residues. V lost 2 bases, J lost 3 bases, and 7 bases stayed unmatched. Per germline, CDR1 MNHEY and CDR2 SMNVEV (reference sequence). The CDR3 region is CASSLRQGRLGANVLTF. The CDR3 DNA is TGTGCCAGCAGTTTACGACAGGGAAGACTTGGGGCCAACGTCCTGACTTTC.

The rearrangement links TRBV19 to TRBJ1-2, with a weak D call TRBD1 (6 bases). V lost 4 bases, J lost 4 bases, and 10 bases lay in between. Germline V lookup: CDR1 LNHDA, CDR2 SQIVND (reference sequence). The CDR3 totals 13 residues. CDR3 DNA: TGTGCCAGTAGTAGGCAGGGGATCTATGGCTACACCTTC. It codes for CASSRQGIYGYTF. Filled out from reference TRBV19 and TRBJ1-2, the complete variable domain reads DGGITQSPKYLFRKEGQNVTLSCEQNLNHDAMYWYRQDPGQGLRLIYYSQIVNDFQKGDIAEGYSVSREKKESFPLTVTSAQKNPTAFYLCASSRQGIYGYTFGSGTRLTVV.

The V call is TRBV6-6, the J call TRBJ1-2, with 9 bases lining up with TRBD1. Germline V gene data show CDR1 as MNHNY and CDR2 as SVGAGI (reference sequence). The CDR3 runs to 14 residues. V lost 4 bases, J lost 6 bases, and 6 bases stayed unmatched. CDR3 DNA: TGTGCCAGCAGTTTTCCGGGACAGGGTAATGGCTACACCTTC. Protein: CASSFPGQGNGYTF.

The genes are TRBV20-1 and TRBJ1-1; D may be TRBD1 (6 bases). Between the trimmed V and J ends, which lost 3 bases and 3 bases, there was a span of 8 bases. CDR3 length: 12 residues. Germline lookup yields CDR1 DFQATT and CDR2 SNEGSKA (reference sequence). The CDR3 region has the DNA TGCAGTGCTAGTAAGGGGGACACTGAAGCTTTCTTT. This sequence encodes CSASKGDTEAFF.

CDR3 sequence reads: CASSNDRAPNQPQHF. The CDR3 DNA sequence: TGTGCCAGCAGCAACGACAGGGCCCCCAATCAGCCCCAGCATTTT. J is TRBJ1-5 and V is TRBV7-2; 7 nucleotides align to TRBD1. CDR3 length: 15 residues. The ends lost 5 bases at V and 3 bases at J; junction bases unmatched: 7. Germline assignment: CDR1 SGHTA and CDR2 FQGNSA. The full variable domain, in which reference TRBV7-2 and TRBJ1-5 provide the parts outside the CDR3, is GAGVSQSPSNKVTEKGKDVELRCDPISGHTALYWYRQSLGQGLEFLIYFQGNSAPDKSGLPSDRFSAERTGGSVSTLTIQRTQQEDSAVYLCASSNDRAPNQPQHFGDGTRLSIL.

This sequence joins TRBV19 and TRBJ2-2; D uncertain. Trimming cost V 4 bases and J 4 bases, with 7 bases left between them. The CDR3 runs 13 residues. Germline loops: CDR1 LNHDA, CDR2 SQIVND (reference sequence). CDR3 bases: TGTGCCAGTAGTACTCAGCGCACCGGGGAGCTGTTTTTT. This sequence encodes CASSTQRTGELFF.

The gene calls are TRBV19 and TRBJ2-3; D is possibly TRBD2 (5 bases). There are 12 residues in the CDR3. Germline lookup yields CDR1 LNHDA and CDR2 SQIVND (reference sequence). Deletions cut 8 bases from V and 4 bases from J, with 10 bases between. CDR3 sequence reads: CASSRVPDTQYF. DNA for the CDR3: TGTGCCAGTTCGCGGGTCCCAGATACGCAGTATTTT.

This clone was recorded only once. The chain carries TRBV5-4 and TRBJ1-4; D is perhaps TRBD1 (5 bases). From germline, CDR1 is SGHNT and CDR2 YYREEE (reference sequence). The CDR3 spans 14 residues. V lost 4 bases to trimming and J lost 4 bases, with 11 bases between them. The CDR3 sequence: CASSLGGVNEKLFF. Written as DNA, the CDR3 is TGTGCCAGCAGCCTCGGAGGGGTTAATGAAAAACTGTTTTTT. The complete variable domain, with remaining parts taken from reference TRBV5-4 and TRBJ1-4, reads ETGVTQSPTHLIKTRGQQVTLRCSSQSGHNTVSWYQQALGQGPQFIFQYYREEENGRGNFPPRFSGLQFPNYSSELNVNALELDDSALYLCASSLGGVNEKLFFGSGTQLSVL.

The chain carries TRBV6-6 and TRBJ2-5, with D maybe TRBD2 (6 bases). This CDR3 has 13 residues. The V end was cut by 5 bases, the J end by 5 bases, with 12 bases between. Germline CDR1 MNHNY, CDR2 SVGAGI (reference sequence). The CDR3 loop reads CASSRLVQETQYF. CDR3 nucleotides: TGTGCCAGCAGTCGACTAGTTCAGGAGACCCAGTACTTC.

This chain connects TRBV10-1 to TRBJ1-2; D unresolved. Germline loops: CDR1 WNHNN, CDR2 SYGVQD (reference sequence). With 10 bases removed from V and 7 bases from J, the gap between germline ends came to 7 bases. The CDR3 sequence is 9 residues long. The CDR3 loop is CAIYPGYTF. The CDR3 bases are TGCGCCATCTACCCTGGCTACACCTTC.